These 31 T cell receptor beta chains were sequenced from one sample in a study of T cell responses to AZD1222 COVID-19 vaccine. Profiled with immunoSEQ multiplex PCR; TCRdb holds only in-frame clones, not every one. The top ten hold around 7.2% of the sample, which has approximately 120,000 clones, approximately 90% seen once. Sequences were derived from peripheral blood, sampled on day 0 of AZD1222 vaccination. These receptor sequences come from an adult in good health.

The rearrangement uses TRBV6-5 and TRBJ2-1, with D perhaps TRBD1 (6 bases). CDR1 is MNHEY and CDR2 is SVGAGI in the germline V gene. The CDR3 runs to 14 residues. V was shortened by 2 bases and J by 5 bases, with 10 bases between the two germline ends. The CDR3 region is CASSYGTQDNEQFF. DNA for the CDR3: TGTGCCAGCAGTTACGGGACACAGGACAATGAGCAGTTCTTC.

This rearrangement joins TRBV28 to TRBJ1-2, with D perhaps TRBD1 (6 bases). CDR3 length: 15 amino acids. Germline CDR1 and CDR2: MDHEN and SYDVKM. V lost 3 bases, J lost 8 bases, and 19 bases lay in between. The CDR3 nucleotides read TGTGCCAGCAGTTTTCCGGGGGGCCGGATGCGAGGCTACACCTTC. As protein: CASSFPGGRMRGYTF.

This chain joins TRBV29-1 and TRBJ2-1, with D possibly TRBD1 on 5 matching bases. This CDR3 has 13 residues. V lost 4 bases to trimming and J lost 3 bases, with 10 bases between them. From germline, CDR1 is SQVTM and CDR2 ANQGSEA. CDR3 loop: CSVAGQLYNEQFF. The CDR3 DNA reads TGCAGCGTTGCAGGGCAGCTCTACAATGAGCAGTTCTTC.

V is TRBV28 and J is TRBJ2-1; 8 bases line up with TRBD2. CDR1 is MDHEN, CDR2 SYDVKM, per germline. The V segment lost 8 bases and the J segment 4 bases; nucleotides outside the gene matches: 7. This CDR3 has 14 residues. The CDR3 DNA reads TGTGCCAGCCACACTAGCGGAAATTACAATGAGCAGTTCTTC. It specifies CASHTSGNYNEQFF.

This chain links TRBV3-1 (or the pseudogene TRBV3-2) with TRBJ2-5; perhaps TRBD1 as D (6 bases). V lost 0 bases, J lost 5 bases, and 13 bases lay in between. The CDR3 covers 15 residues. Per germline, CDR1 LGHDT and CDR2 YNNKEL (reference sequence). Written as DNA, the CDR3 is TGTGCCAGCAGCCAAGAAGGGGGAGAGGGTGAGACCCAGTACTTC. Protein product: CASSQEGGEGETQYF.

The chain employs TRBV20-1 and TRBJ2-1, with D possibly being TRBD1 or TRBD2 (5 bases each). V dropped 6 bases and J dropped 0 bases, with 12 bases sitting between them. The CDR3 covers 14 residues. Germline V gene sequence: CDR1 DFQATT, CDR2 SNEGSKA (reference sequence). Written as DNA, the CDR3 is TGCAGTGCAAGTGAGGGGCCCTCCTACAATGAGCAGTTCTTC. Its translation is CSASEGPSYNEQFF.

V and J are TRBV12-5 and TRBJ2-2; 10 nucleotides agree with TRBD1. CDR1 is LGHNT and CDR2 is FRNRAP in the germline V gene. This CDR3 has 16 amino acids. Trimming cost V 5 bases and J 4 bases; bases outside gene matches: 7. In DNA, the CDR3 is TGTGCTAGTGGTATCCAGGGACAGGGGTTCACCGGGGAGCTGTTTTTT. Its translation is CASGIQGQGFTGELFF.

The chain uses TRBV19 and TRBJ2-3, with 8 bases aligning to TRBD1. V lost 4 bases, J lost 2 bases, and 5 bases stayed unmatched. The CDR3 runs 15 residues. Germline assignment: CDR1 LNHDA and CDR2 SQIVND (reference sequence). The CDR3 nucleotides read TGTGCCAGTAGTAACCGGGACAGGAACACAGATACGCAGTATTTT. It specifies CASSNRDRNTDTQYF.

The chain recombines TRBV28 with TRBJ1-1; D remains unclear. Germline CDR1 reads MDHEN; CDR2 reads SYDVKM. V lost 9 bases to trimming and J lost 1 base, with 3 bases between them. The CDR3 runs 10 residues. The CDR3 sequence: CASRNTEAFF. As DNA, the CDR3 is TGTGCCAGTAGGAACACTGAAGCTTTCTTT.

This chain uses TRBV28 with TRBJ1-5, with D hard to call. CDR3 length equals 14 residues. Germline CDR1 is MDHEN and CDR2 is SYDVKM. Trimming left V 5 bases short and J 8 bases short, with 16 bases between. CDR3 loop: CASSPRALREPQHF. The CDR3 nucleotides are TGTGCCAGCAGTCCCCGCGCCCTCAGAGAGCCCCAGCATTTT.

CDR3 region: CASTTGTGGAGTHF. The CDR3 bases are TGTGCCAGCACTACCGGGACAGGGGGCGCGGGAACCCACTTT. V and J are TRBV2 and TRBJ1-6, with 12 bases identical to TRBD1. The ends lost 7 bases at V and 18 bases at J; junction bases unmatched: 13. Germline loops: CDR1 SNHLY, CDR2 FYNNEI. This CDR3 spans 14 amino acids.

This sequence joins TRBV6-1 and TRBJ2-5; D is perhaps TRBD1 (6 bases). Germline V lookup: CDR1 MNHNS, CDR2 SASEGT. CDR3 size: 14 residues. The V end lost 1 base, the J end lost 4 bases, and 10 bases lay between the germline ends. CDR3 amino acids: CASSEGGGVETQYF. CDR3 coding DNA: TGTGCCAGCAGTGAAGGAGGGGGAGTAGAGACCCAGTACTTC.

V gene TRBV24-1 combines with J gene TRBJ2-1; D is unclear. This CDR3 has 13 residues. Trimming pared 6 bases from V and 4 bases from J, leaving 9 bases between. Germline CDR1 and CDR2: KGHDR and SFDVKD. The CDR3 loop reads CATSPRGYNEQFF. The CDR3, as DNA: TGTGCCACCAGTCCCCGAGGTTACAATGAGCAGTTCTTC.

V and J are TRBV19 and TRBJ2-2; D is unresolved. V dropped 3 bases and J dropped 6 bases, with 5 bases sitting between them. Germline V gene sequence: CDR1 LNHDA, CDR2 SQIVND (reference sequence). The CDR3 consists of 12 residues. CDR3 protein: CASSITAGELFF. CDR3 in DNA: TGTGCCAGTAGTATCACGGCCGGGGAGCTGTTTTTT.

The V and J genes are TRBV7-9 and TRBJ1-1; no clear D gene. Trimming shortened V by 4 bases and J by 6 bases, and 9 bases separated the two germline ends. The CDR3 is 12 residues long. Germline values: CDR1 SEHNR, CDR2 FQNEAQ (reference sequence). CDR3: CASSSTSAEAFF. The CDR3 DNA sequence: TGTGCCAGCAGCTCTACGTCGGCTGAAGCTTTCTTT.

The chain carries TRBV9 and TRBJ1-1, with 9 bases aligning to TRBD1. The junction had 8 bases not matched to a gene; V was cut back by 5 bases and J by 0 bases. Germline assignment: CDR1 SGDLS and CDR2 YYNGEE. CDR3 size: 16 residues. The CDR3 here is CASSPTGGIMNTEAFF. The CDR3 nucleotides read TGTGCCAGCAGTCCGACAGGGGGGATCATGAACACTGAAGCTTTCTTT.

The V and J genes are TRBV28 and TRBJ2-3, with TRBD1 matching 9 bases. The V and J ends lost 5 bases and 0 bases, in that order; junction bases with no gene match: 3. The CDR3 covers 15 residues. Germline lookup yields CDR1 MDHEN and CDR2 SYDVKM. CDR3 protein: CASSLGTGSTDTQYF. The CDR3 region has the DNA TGTGCCAGCAGTCTTGGGACAGGGAGCACAGATACGCAGTATTTT.

This sequence joins TRBV29-1 and TRBJ2-1; TRBD2 matches 7 bases. The CDR3 has 13 amino acids. V lost 0 bases to trimming and J lost 8 bases; unmatched junction nucleotides: 4. CDR1 is SQVTM, CDR2 ANQGSEA, per germline. The CDR3 loop is CSVEDGRGDEQFF. The CDR3 DNA reads as TGCAGCGTTGAAGATGGTCGGGGGGATGAGCAGTTCTTC.

The gene calls are TRBV24-1 and TRBJ2-6; the D is unclear. The CDR3 totals 13 residues. Germline CDR1 reads KGHDR; CDR2 reads SFDVKD. CDR3: CATGLSGANVLTF. CDR3 DNA sequence: TGTGCTACCGGGCTCTCTGGGGCCAACGTCCTGACTTTC.

This sequence joins TRBV5-4 and TRBJ2-4, with D unclear. Trimming removed 4 bases from V and 0 bases from J, with 14 bases in between. Germline V gives CDR1 SGHNT, CDR2 YYREEE (reference sequence). The CDR3 totals 16 residues. CDR3 sequence reads: CASSPGMGIAKNIQYF. CDR3 bases: TGTGCCAGCAGCCCCGGTATGGGGATAGCCAAAAACATTCAGTACTTC.

The DNA of the CDR3 is TGTGCCAGCAGTGAATACGGAGACTATAATTCACCCCTCCACTTT. It is translated as CASSEYGDYNSPLHF. V usage is TRBV6-1 and J usage is TRBJ1-6, with D unresolved. In germline, CDR1 is MNHNS, CDR2 SASEGT. V gave up 2 bases and J gave up 3 bases, with 8 bases separating them. The CDR3 totals 15 residues.

With regard to this clone: Additional DNA sequences in this sample encode the identical CDR3. CDR3 DNA: TGTGCCAGCTCACCAACCACAGGGGGCACTGAAGCTTTCTTT. Translated: CASSPTTGGTEAFF. This rearrangement joins TRBV18 to TRBJ1-1; 8 bases match TRBD1. Germline V CDR1 and CDR2: KGHSH, LQKENI. Trimming cost V 2 bases and J 4 bases; bases outside gene matches: 3. The CDR3 totals 14 residues.

The gene calls are TRBV18 and TRBJ2-1, with TRBD2 identical over 11 bases. The germline V gene has CDR1 KGHSH and CDR2 LQKENI. Trimming cost V 1 base and J 9 bases; bases outside gene matches: 8. CDR3 length: 16 residues. The CDR3 DNA reads TGTGCCAGCTCACCACTTAAACTAGCGGGAGCCGGTGAGCAGTTCTTC. Encoded protein: CASSPLKLAGAGEQFF.

V is TRBV5-1 and J is TRBJ2-2; 7 bases fit TRBD1. Trimming removed 2 bases from V and 7 bases from J; junction bases left unmatched: 5. This CDR3 has 14 residues. Germline assignment: CDR1 SGHRS and CDR2 YFSETQ. The CDR3 reads CASSLTGDVGELFF. CDR3 bases: TGCGCCAGCAGCTTAACAGGGGATGTCGGGGAGCTGTTTTTT.

This clone appeared once. The CDR3 DNA is TGTGCCAGCAGCTTCGGGACAGGGATTGGCTATGGCTACACCTTC. It codes for CASSFGTGIGYGYTF. The chain employs TRBV5-4 and TRBJ1-2; the match to TRBD1 covers 9 bases. This CDR3 comprises 15 residues. Germline V gives CDR1 SGHNT, CDR2 YYREEE (reference sequence). Trimming at V came to 2 bases and at J to 4 bases, leaving 6 bases not matched to a gene. The full variable domain, in which reference TRBV5-4 and TRBJ1-2 provide the parts outside the CDR3, is ETGVTQSPTHLIKTRGQQVTLRCSSQSGHNTVSWYQQALGQGPQFIFQYYREEENGRGNFPPRFSGLQFPNYSSELNVNALELDDSALYLCASSFGTGIGYGYTFGSGTRLTVV.

The chain has TRBV5-1 and TRBJ1-4; D remains unclear. The V end lost 3 bases, the J end lost 3 bases, and 3 bases lay between the germline ends. The germline V gene has CDR1 SGHRS and CDR2 YFSETQ. CDR3 size: 12 residues. CDR3 sequence: CASSSANEKLFF. The DNA of the CDR3 is TGCGCCAGCAGCTCAGCTAATGAAAAACTGTTTTTT. The full variable domain, its missing parts supplied by reference TRBV5-1 and TRBJ1-4, is KAGVTQTPRYLIKTRGQQVTLSCSPISGHRSVSWYQQTPGQGLQFLFEYFSETQRNKGNFPGRFSGRQFSNSRSEMNVSTLELGDSALYLCASSSANEKLFFGSGTQLSVL.

This sequence joins TRBV24-1 and TRBJ2-1; D is ambiguous. V was cut by 0 bases and J by 9 bases, with 8 bases left in between. The CDR3 is made up of 13 amino acids. The germline CDR1 and CDR2 sequences are KGHDR and SFDVKD. The CDR3: CATSDLRSPEQFF. CDR3 in DNA: TGTGCCACCAGTGATTTGCGGTCACCTGAGCAGTTCTTC.

The chain carries TRBV28 and TRBJ2-7, with TRBD1 identical over 7 bases. The trim removed 5 bases at V and 5 bases at J, leaving 15 bases unmatched. Germline V gene sequence: CDR1 MDHEN, CDR2 SYDVKM. CDR3 size: 16 residues. The CDR3 region is CASSPPGRDRDHEQYF. As DNA, the CDR3 is TGTGCCAGCAGTCCCCCGGGGCGAGACAGGGACCACGAGCAGTACTTC.

The chain carries TRBV28 and TRBJ2-5; D is unclear. Per the germline V gene, CDR1 is MDHEN and CDR2 is SYDVKM. There are 18 residues in the CDR3. The ends were cut back, 6 bases at V and 6 bases at J, with 29 bases in the middle. The CDR3 region is CASRPQALVIRGLKTQYF. The CDR3 region has the DNA TGTGCCAGCAGACCGCAAGCCTTAGTTATACGCGGTTTGAAGACCCAGTACTTC.

This chain connects TRBV24-1 to TRBJ1-2; perhaps TRBD1 as D (5 bases). The CDR3 length is 15 residues. V was trimmed by 3 bases and J by 6 bases, leaving 16 bases between them. Germline V gene data show CDR1 as KGHDR and CDR2 as SFDVKD. The CDR3 here is CATSDTTDRAHGYTF. CDR3 DNA sequence: TGTGCCACCAGTGATACGACAGACAGAGCCCATGGCTACACCTTC.

V usage is TRBV11-2 and J usage is TRBJ2-2; D call uncertain. The CDR3 has 14 amino acids. With 0 bases removed from V and 4 bases from J, the gap between germline ends came to 6 bases. The V gene's germline CDR1 is SGHAT and CDR2 FQNNGV. CDR3 sequence: CASSLEVGTGELFF. The CDR3 DNA reads as TGTGCCAGCAGCTTAGAAGTGGGCACCGGGGAGCTGTTTTTT.